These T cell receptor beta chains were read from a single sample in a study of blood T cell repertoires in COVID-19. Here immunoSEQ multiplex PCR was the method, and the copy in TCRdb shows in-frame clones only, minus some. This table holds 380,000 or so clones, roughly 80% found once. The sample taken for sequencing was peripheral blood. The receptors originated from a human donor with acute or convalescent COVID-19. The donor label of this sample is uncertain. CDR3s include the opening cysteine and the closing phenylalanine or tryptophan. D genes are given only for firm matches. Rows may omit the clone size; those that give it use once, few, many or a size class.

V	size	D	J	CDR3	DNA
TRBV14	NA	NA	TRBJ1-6	CATPGSSYNSPLHF	TGTGCCACCCCGGGTAGCTCCTATAATTCACCCCTCCACTTT
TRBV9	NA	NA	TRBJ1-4	CASSPPGGQAGNEKLFF	TGTGCCAGCAGCCCCCCGGGGGGGCAGGCCGGTAATGAAAAACTGTTTTTT
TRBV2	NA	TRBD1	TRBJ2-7	CASSSTGRQGLGEQYF	TGTGCCAGCAGTTCAACCGGCAGACAGGGTTTGGGGGAGCAGTACTTC
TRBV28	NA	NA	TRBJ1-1	CASSLGGQGTEAFF	TGTGCCAGCAGTTTAGGGGGTCAGGGGACTGAAGCTTTCTTT
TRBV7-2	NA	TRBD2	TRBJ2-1	CASSPRLGSGRSNEQFF	TGTGCCAGCAGCCCCCGACTAGGTAGCGGGAGAAGCAATGAGCAGTTCTTC
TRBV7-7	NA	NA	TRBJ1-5	CASSPEDSENSNQPQHF	TGTGCCAGCAGCCCAGAGGACAGCGAGAATAGCAATCAGCCCCAGCATTTT
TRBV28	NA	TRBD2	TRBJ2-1	CASSLSGTSGVNEQFF	TGTGCCAGCAGTTTATCCGGGACTAGCGGGGTAAATGAGCAGTTCTTC
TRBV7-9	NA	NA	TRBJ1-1	CASSPREMGASEAFF	TGTGCCAGCAGCCCTCGTGAGATGGGGGCGTCTGAAGCTTTCTTT
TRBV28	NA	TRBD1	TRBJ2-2	CASSLWRTGPNTGELFF	TGTGCCAGCAGTTTATGGCGGACAGGGCCGAACACCGGGGAGCTGTTTTTT
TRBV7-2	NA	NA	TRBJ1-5	CASSPGRGLPQHF	TGTGCCAGCAGCCCCGGCAGGGGCCTTCCCCAGCATTTT
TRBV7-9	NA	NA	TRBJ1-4	CASSLAIGGNEKLFF	TGTGCCAGCAGCTTAGCCATTGGAGGGAATGAAAAACTGTTTTTT
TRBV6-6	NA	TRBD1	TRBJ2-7	CASSYGSGQISYEQYF	TGTGCCAGCAGTTACGGCTCGGGACAGATTTCCTACGAGCAGTACTTC
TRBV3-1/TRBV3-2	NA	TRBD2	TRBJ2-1	CASTAGGSNEQFF	TGTGCCAGCACAGCGGGAGGTAGCAATGAGCAGTTCTTC
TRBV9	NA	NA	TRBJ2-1	CASSAWDTFSYNEQFF	TGTGCCAGCAGCGCCTGGGACACCTTCTCCTACAATGAGCAGTTCTTC
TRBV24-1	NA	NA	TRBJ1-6	CATSDLWEAQSYNSPLHF	TGTGCCACCAGTGACCTGTGGGAGGCTCAATCCTATAATTCACCCCTCCACTTT
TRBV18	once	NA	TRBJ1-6	CASSPGAASPLHF	TGTGCCAGCTCACCAGGGGCGGCTTCACCCCTCCACTTT
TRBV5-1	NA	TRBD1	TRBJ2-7	CASSAPVGQGVFYEQYF	TGCGCCAGCAGCGCCCCGGTAGGGCAGGGGGTTTTCTACGAGCAGTACTTC
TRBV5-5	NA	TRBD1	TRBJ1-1	CASSLGGQGAFF	TGTGCCAGCAGCTTGGGTGGACAGGGAGCTTTCTTT
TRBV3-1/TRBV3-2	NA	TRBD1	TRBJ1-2	CASSRSTGQGYTF	TGTGCCAGCAGCCGATCGACAGGGCAAGGCTACACCTTC
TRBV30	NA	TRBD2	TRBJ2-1	CAWKASGGNEQFF	TGTGCCTGGAAGGCTAGCGGGGGCAATGAGCAGTTCTTC
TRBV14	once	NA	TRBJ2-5	CASSPHVGGETQYF	TGTGCCAGCAGCCCCCATGTAGGCGGGGAGACCCAGTACTTC
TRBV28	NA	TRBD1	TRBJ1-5	CASSPTGTVRPQHF	TGTGCCAGCAGTCCCACCGGGACAGTCAGGCCCCAGCATTTT
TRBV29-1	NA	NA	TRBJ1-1	CSVEDPVGGRRAFF	TGCAGCGTTGAAGATCCTGTCGGGGGGCGGAGGGCTTTCTTT
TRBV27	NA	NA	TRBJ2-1	CASNTKDSSYNEQFF	TGTGCCAGCAACACCAAGGACAGCTCCTACAATGAGCAGTTCTTC
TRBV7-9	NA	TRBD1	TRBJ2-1	CASRGGTGALPYNEQFF	TGTGCCAGCAGAGGCGGGACAGGGGCACTACCTTACAATGAGCAGTTCTTC
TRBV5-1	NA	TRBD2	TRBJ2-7	CASRLAGNYEQYF	TGCGCCAGCAGGTTAGCGGGGAACTACGAGCAGTACTTC
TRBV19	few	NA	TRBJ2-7	CASSMSPLASYEQYF	TGTGCCAGTAGTATGAGTCCTCTCGCCTCCTACGAGCAGTACTTC
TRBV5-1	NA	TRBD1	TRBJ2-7	CASSGQGMWEQYF	TGCGCCAGCAGCGGACAGGGAATGTGGGAGCAGTACTTC
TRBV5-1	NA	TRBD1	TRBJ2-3	CASSSGGQSQIGTQYF	TGCGCCAGCAGCTCAGGGGGACAGAGCCAGATTGGTACGCAGTATTTT
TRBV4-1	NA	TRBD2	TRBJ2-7	CASSLMGGYEQYF	TGCGCCAGCAGCCTGATGGGGGGGTACGAGCAGTACTTC
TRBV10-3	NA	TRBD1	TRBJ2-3	CAISDPGTGRTDTQYF	TGTGCCATCAGTGACCCCGGGACAGGTCGCACAGATACGCAGTATTTT
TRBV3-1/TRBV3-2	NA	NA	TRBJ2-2	CASSLRQVTGELFF	TGTGCCAGCAGCCTGCGACAGGTAACCGGGGAGCTGTTTTTT
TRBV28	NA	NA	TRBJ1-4	CASRDPPGEKLFF	TGTGCCAGCAGAGACCCCCCGGGGGAAAAACTGTTTTTT
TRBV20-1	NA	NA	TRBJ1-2	CSASPQGGYTF	TGCAGTGCTAGCCCTCAGGGAGGCTACACCTTC
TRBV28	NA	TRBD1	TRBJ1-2	CATLEPTGAGYGYTF	TGTGCCACCTTGGAACCGACAGGGGCGGGCTATGGCTACACCTTC
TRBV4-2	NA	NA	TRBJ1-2	CASSQDLPGTNYGYTF	TGTGCCAGCAGCCAAGATTTGCCAGGGACTAACTATGGCTACACCTTC
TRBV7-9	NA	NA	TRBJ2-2	CASSLRTENTGELFF	TGTGCCAGCAGCTTACGGACAGAGAACACCGGGGAGCTGTTTTTT
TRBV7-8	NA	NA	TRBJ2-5	CASSFGGIQETQYF	TGTGCCAGCAGCTTCGGCGGTATCCAAGAGACCCAGTACTTC
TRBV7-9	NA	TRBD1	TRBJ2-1	CASSSRQGVFENEQFF	TGTGCCAGCAGCTCTCGACAGGGGGTTTTTGAGAATGAGCAGTTCTTC
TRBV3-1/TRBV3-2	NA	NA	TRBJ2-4	CASSRSGDLRFIQYF	TGTGCCAGCAGCCGATCGGGGGATCTGAGATTCATTCAGTACTTC
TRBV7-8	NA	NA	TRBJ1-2	CASSLDLWAPYGYTF	TGTGCCAGCAGCTTAGATCTCTGGGCACCGTATGGCTACACCTTC
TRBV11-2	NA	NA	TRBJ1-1	CASSFGGAAPEAFF	TGTGCCAGCAGCTTCGGAGGGGCGGCCCCTGAAGCTTTCTTT
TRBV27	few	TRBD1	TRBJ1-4	CASKKSDRATNEKLFF	TGTGCCAGCAAAAAATCCGACAGGGCAACTAATGAAAAACTGTTTTTT
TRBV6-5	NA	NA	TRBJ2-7	CASSYGWDTTYEQYF	TGTGCCAGCAGTTACGGGTGGGACACTACCTACGAGCAGTACTTC
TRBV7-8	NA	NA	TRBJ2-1	CASSFTSTRYNEQFF	TGTGCCAGCAGCTTCACATCGACTAGGTACAATGAGCAGTTCTTC
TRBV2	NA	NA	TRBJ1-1	CATKWEGLNTEAFF	TGTGCCACGAAATGGGAGGGACTGAACACTGAAGCTTTCTTT
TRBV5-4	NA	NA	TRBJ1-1	CASSLGQINTEAFF	TGTGCCAGCAGCTTGGGACAGATAAACACTGAAGCTTTCTTT
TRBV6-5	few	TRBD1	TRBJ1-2	CASSYSGQGKGYTF	TGTGCCAGCAGTTACTCTGGACAGGGCAAAGGCTACACCTTC
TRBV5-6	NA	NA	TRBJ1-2	CASSASTRTYGYTF	TGTGCCAGCAGCGCCTCAACTAGGACCTATGGCTACACCTTC
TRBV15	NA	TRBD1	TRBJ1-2	CATSSGTGKFGYGYTF	TGTGCCACCAGCTCCGGGACAGGGAAATTTGGCTATGGCTACACCTTC
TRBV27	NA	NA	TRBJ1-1	CASGQIDSRNEAFF	TGTGCCAGCGGACAAATCGATAGCCGAAATGAAGCTTTCTTT
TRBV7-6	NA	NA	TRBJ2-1	CASSLGPGTYNEQFF	TGTGCCAGCAGCTTAGGTCCTGGGACATACAATGAGCAGTTCTTC
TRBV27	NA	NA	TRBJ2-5	CASGGIIQETQYF	TGTGCCAGCGGGGGGATCATCCAAGAGACCCAGTACTTC
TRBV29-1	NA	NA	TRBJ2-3	CSVGPTGGRGDTQYF	TGCAGCGTGGGTCCTACGGGGGGCCGAGGAGATACGCAGTATTTT
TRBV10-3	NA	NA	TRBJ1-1	CAISVGVDEAFF	TGTGCCATCAGTGTCGGGGTAGATGAAGCTTTCTTT